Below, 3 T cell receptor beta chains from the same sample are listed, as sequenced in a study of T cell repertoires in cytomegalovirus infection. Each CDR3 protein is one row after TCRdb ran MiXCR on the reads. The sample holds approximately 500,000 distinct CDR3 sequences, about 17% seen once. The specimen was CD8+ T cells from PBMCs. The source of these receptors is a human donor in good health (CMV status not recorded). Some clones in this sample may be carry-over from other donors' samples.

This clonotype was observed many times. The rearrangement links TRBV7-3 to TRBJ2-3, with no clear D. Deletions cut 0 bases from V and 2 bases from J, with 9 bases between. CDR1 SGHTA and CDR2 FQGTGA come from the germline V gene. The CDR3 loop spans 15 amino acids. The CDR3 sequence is CASSLTGINTDTQYF. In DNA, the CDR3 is TGTGCCAGCAGCTTAACAGGGATTAACACAGATACGCAGTATTTT.

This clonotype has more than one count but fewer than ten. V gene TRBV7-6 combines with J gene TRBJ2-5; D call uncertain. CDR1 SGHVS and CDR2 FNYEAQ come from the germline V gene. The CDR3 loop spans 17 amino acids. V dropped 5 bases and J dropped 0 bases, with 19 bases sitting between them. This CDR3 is CASSPPSTVGYQETQYF. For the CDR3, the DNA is TGTGCCAGCAGCCCTCCGAGTACAGTAGGGTACCAAGAGACCCAGTACTTC.

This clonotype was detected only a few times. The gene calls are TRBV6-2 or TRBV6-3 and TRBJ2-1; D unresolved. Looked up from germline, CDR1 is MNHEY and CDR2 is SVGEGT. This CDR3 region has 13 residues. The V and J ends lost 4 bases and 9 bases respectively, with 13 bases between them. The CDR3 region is CASSWVRVTEQFF. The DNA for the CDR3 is TGTGCCAGCAGTTGGGTTAGGGTCACTGAGCAGTTCTTC.